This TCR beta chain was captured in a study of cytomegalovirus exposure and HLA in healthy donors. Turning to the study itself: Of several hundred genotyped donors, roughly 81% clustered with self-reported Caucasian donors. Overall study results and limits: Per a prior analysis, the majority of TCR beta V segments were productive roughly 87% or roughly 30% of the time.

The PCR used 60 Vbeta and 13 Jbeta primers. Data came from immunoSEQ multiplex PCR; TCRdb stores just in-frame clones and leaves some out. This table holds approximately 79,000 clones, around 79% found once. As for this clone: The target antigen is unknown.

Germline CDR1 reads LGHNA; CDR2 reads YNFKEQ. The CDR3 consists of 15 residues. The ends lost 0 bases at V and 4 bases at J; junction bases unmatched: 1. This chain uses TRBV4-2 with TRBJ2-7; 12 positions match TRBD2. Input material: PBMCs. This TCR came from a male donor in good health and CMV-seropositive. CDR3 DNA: TGTGCCAGCAGCCAAGACACTAGCGGGGGGTACGAGCAGTACTTC. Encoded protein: CASSQDTSGGYEQYF.